This TCR beta chain emerged from a study of shared clonotypes between healthy human individuals. Germline V gene data show CDR1 as SEHNR and CDR2 as FQNEAQ (reference sequence). Unmatched junction bases numbered 11, after V lost 7 bases and J lost 2 bases. CDR3 size: 16 residues. The assay was run at deep level. Sequenced by immunoSEQ multiplex PCR; TCRdb stores in-frame clones only, minus some. The sample holds some 1,600,000 clones, 95% to 99% seen once. As to this clone: Antigen unknown.

Study-wide points: Clonotype sharing levels among donors were expected to vary with sequencing depth.

Sequencing was carried out using naive CD4+ T cells sorted from blood. Stated subset: CD45RA+ positively selected. The origin of this receptor is a young man in good health. J is TRBJ2-3 and V is TRBV7-9; 8 nucleotides match TRBD1. CDR3 in DNA: TGTGCCAGCAACATCCGGACAGGGATAATCACAGATACGCAGTATTTT. It codes for CASNIRTGIITDTQYF. Full variable domain (outside the CDR3, taken from reference TRBV7-9 and TRBJ2-3): DTGVSQNPRHKITKRGQNVTFRCDPISEHNRLYWYRQTLGQGPEFLTYFQNEAQLEKSRLLSDRFSAERPKGSFSTLEIQRTEQGDSAMYLCASNIRTGIITDTQYFGPGTRLTVL.